The rows below give T cell receptor beta chains drawn from one sample of a study of blood T cells in healthy people across ages. In TCRdb, the 5' RACE reads were re-called with MiXCR into one record per CDR3 protein. The sample includes 650,000 to 1,000,000 distinct CDR3 sequences, roughly 34% of them seen just once. The sequenced material came from blood. These receptors were collected from a man aged 18 to 29 in good health. CDR3s include the opening cysteine and the closing phenylalanine or tryptophan. Fields, in order: clone size, D gene, J gene, V gene, CDR3 protein, CDR3 DNA. The D gene is left open where the match is weak. Size is stated for part of the rows, as once, few or many counts, or as a class when the clone is expanded.

few TRBD1 TRBJ2-2 TRBV2 CASSIGQGGVGELFF TGTGCCAGCAGCATCGGACAGGGTGGCGTCGGGGAGCTGTTTTTT
many NA TRBJ2-3 TRBV7-2 CASSSGQLANTQYF TGTGCCAGCAGCTCAGGACAGTTGGCAAATACGCAGTATTTT
NA NA TRBJ1-1 TRBV19 CASSIGHSIPEAFF TGTGCCAGTAGTATTGGACACTCGATCCCTGAAGCTTTCTTT
NA TRBD2 TRBJ2-1 TRBV5-6 CASSYVAGRGEQFF TGTGCCAGCAGCTATGTAGCGGGGCGTGGTGAGCAGTTCTTC
many NA TRBJ2-7 TRBV7-2 CASSLGGSAYEQYF TGTGCCAGCAGCTTAGGAGGCAGCGCCTACGAGCAGTACTTC
many NA TRBJ2-5 TRBV20-1 CSVRGSGETQYF TGCAGTGTGAGGGGTTCGGGGGAGACCCAGTACTTC
NA NA TRBJ1-1 TRBV4-1 CASSPNGQGDTEAFF TGCGCCAGCAGCCCAAATGGTCAGGGAGACACTGAAGCTTTCTTT
NA TRBD1 TRBJ1-4 TRBV7-9 CASSKKDRGSEKLFF TGTGCCAGCAGCAAGAAGGACAGGGGTAGCGAAAAACTGTTTTTT
NA NA TRBJ1-1 TRBV4-3 CASSQEGYSEAFF TGCGCCAGCAGCCAAGAAGGATACAGTGAAGCTTTCTTT
NA TRBD1 TRBJ1-1 TRBV12-3/TRBV12-4 CASSPELDRSEAFF TGTGCCAGCAGCCCCGAACTGGACAGGTCTGAAGCTTTCTTT
NA NA TRBJ2-5 TRBV7-2 CASSLGMNQGTQYF TGTGCCAGCAGCTTAGGCATGAATCAGGGGACCCAGTACTTC
few TRBD2 TRBJ2-3 TRBV7-3 CASSAAGADTQYF TGTGCCAGCAGTGCGGCGGGGGCAGATACGCAGTATTTT
NA TRBD2 TRBJ2-6 TRBV4-3 CASSQGRLAGGSGANVLTF TGCGCCAGCAGCCAAGGTCGGCTAGCGGGAGGATCTGGGGCCAACGTCCTGACTTTC
NA TRBD1 TRBJ2-3 TRBV29-1 CSVEVLRDRFTDTQYF TGCAGCGTTGAGGTTCTCCGGGACAGATTCACAGATACGCAGTATTTT
many NA TRBJ2-7 TRBV5-1 CASSVGQTYEQYF TGCGCCAGCAGCGTTGGGCAGACCTACGAGCAGTACTTC
few NA TRBJ1-1 TRBV5-6 CASSLVQGWSNTEAFF TGTGCCAGCAGCTTGGTCCAGGGTTGGTCGAACACTGAAGCTTTCTTT
many NA TRBJ2-1 TRBV29-1 CSVGDPGDEQFF TGCAGCGTGGGGGATCCCGGGGATGAGCAGTTCTTC
few TRBD2 TRBJ2-7 TRBV6-1 CASSPRVGSGVIYEQYF TGTGCCAGCAGCCCTCGCGTTGGGAGCGGGGTTATCTACGAGCAGTACTTC
few NA TRBJ1-1 TRBV20-1 CSARDRSVNTEAFF TGCAGTGCTAGAGATAGAAGCGTTAACACTGAAGCTTTCTTT
NA TRBD1 TRBJ1-6 TRBV20-1 CSARRTGRSYNSPLHF TGCAGTGCTAGACGGACAGGGCGCTCCTATAATTCACCCCTCCACTTT
few TRBD1 TRBJ1-6 TRBV4-1 CASSQTSGTGGYNSPLHF TGCGCCAGCAGCCAAACATCCGGGACAGGGGGCTATAATTCACCCCTCCACTTT
NA TRBD1 TRBJ1-2 TRBV4-2 CASSHNRGLNYGYTF TGTGCCAGCAGCCACAACAGGGGTCTTAACTATGGCTACACCTTC
NA NA TRBJ1-6 TRBV9 CASSPPWFPNSPLYF TGTGCCAGCAGCCCCCCCTGGTTCCCAAATTCACCCCTCTACTTT
NA NA TRBJ1-2 TRBV4-2 CASSQDQREGYTF TGTGCCAGCAGCCAAGATCAGCGCGAGGGCTACACCTTC
many TRBD1 TRBJ2-1 TRBV12-3/TRBV12-4 CASSLTGESNEQFF TGTGCCAGCAGTTTAACAGGGGAGTCCAATGAGCAGTTCTTC
NA TRBD1 TRBJ1-4 TRBV7-2 CASNRQGLGGEKLFF TGTGCCAGCAACAGACAGGGGCTAGGAGGGGAAAAACTGTTTTTT
NA NA TRBJ2-2 TRBV27 CASRAGPTGELFF TGTGCCAGCAGGGCAGGGCCTACCGGGGAGCTGTTTTTT
once NA TRBJ2-7 TRBV9 CASSEGTQGDEQYF TGTGCCAGCAGCGAAGGGACACAGGGCGACGAGCAGTACTTC
NA NA TRBJ2-2 TRBV11-2 CASSLVGERELFF TGTGCCAGCAGCTTAGTGGGAGAACGGGAGCTGTTTTTT
many TRBD1 TRBJ2-1 TRBV4-3 CASSQGFGTGLNEQFF TGCGCCAGCAGCCAAGGGTTTGGGACAGGGCTCAATGAGCAGTTCTTC
NA NA TRBJ1-2 TRBV4-2 CASSQIGGESGYTF TGTGCCAGCAGCCAAATAGGGGGAGAGAGTGGCTACACCTTC
many NA TRBJ2-4 TRBV12-3/TRBV12-4 CASSFVTEAKNIQYF TGTGCCAGCAGTTTCGTAACTGAAGCCAAAAACATTCAGTACTTC
NA NA TRBJ2-1 TRBV2 CASSERGDEQFF TGTGCCAGCAGTGAAAGGGGCGATGAGCAGTTCTTC
NA NA TRBJ1-3 TRBV11-2 CASSGAFSGNTIYF TGTGCCAGCAGCGGGGCCTTCTCTGGAAACACCATATATTTT
NA NA TRBJ2-5 TRBV14 CASSPQGGQIYETQYF TGTGCCAGCAGCCCGCAGGGAGGTCAGATCTACGAGACCCAGTACTTC
NA TRBD2 TRBJ2-5 TRBV4-2 CASSHAGTSGEETQYF TGTGCCAGCAGCCATGCCGGGACTAGCGGGGAAGAGACCCAGTACTTC
few NA TRBJ1-1 TRBV18 CASSPTRATEAFF TGTGCCAGCTCACCCACAAGGGCAACTGAAGCTTTCTTT
NA TRBD1 TRBJ2-3 TRBV20-1 CSARGQGAPRTDTQYF TGCAGTGCTAGAGGACAGGGGGCCCCTCGCACAGATACGCAGTATTTT
NA NA TRBJ1-2 TRBV5-1 CASSLAPAYSGGYTF TGCGCCAGCAGCTTGGCGCCAGCTTACAGCGGTGGCTACACCTTC
few NA TRBJ1-2 TRBV7-2 CASSLAGRGTYGYTF TGTGCCAGCAGCCTTGCGGGGAGAGGTACCTATGGCTACACCTTC
NA NA TRBJ1-1 TRBV4-1 CASSVPNGIRTEAFF TGCGCCAGCAGCGTCCCGAATGGGATCCGGACTGAAGCTTTCTTT
NA TRBD2 TRBJ2-1 TRBV12-3/TRBV12-4 CASIPSSGIYNEQFF TGTGCCAGCATTCCTTCTAGCGGGATCTACAATGAGCAGTTCTTC
many TRBD2 TRBJ2-5 TRBV5-1 CASSWREPPQETQYF TGCGCCAGCAGCTGGCGGGAGCCACCTCAAGAGACCCAGTACTTC
NA NA TRBJ1-5 TRBV20-1 CSATEDSYSNQPQHF TGCAGTGCTACGGAGGACAGTTATAGCAATCAGCCCCAGCATTTT
NA TRBD1 TRBJ1-1 TRBV7-3 CASGPDRGRTFF TGTGCCAGCGGACCGGACAGGGGGAGAACTTTCTTT
few NA TRBJ1-2 TRBV5-1 CASSFLGPNYGYTF TGCGCCAGCAGCTTCTTGGGACCTAACTATGGCTACACCTTC
NA NA TRBJ1-5 TRBV20-1 CSARDLGQKTLYSNQPQHF TGCAGTGCTAGGGACCTAGGTCAGAAAACCCTTTATAGCAATCAGCCCCAGCATTTT
few NA TRBJ1-3 TRBV4-2 CASSQGGELGGNTIYF TGTGCCAGCAGCCAAGGGGGGGAGCTTGGAGGAAACACCATATATTTT
NA NA TRBJ1-4 TRBV5-5 CASSLAGVLPSTNEKLFF TGTGCCAGCAGCTTGGCCGGGGTGTTGCCATCAACTAATGAAAAACTGTTTTTT
NA TRBD1 TRBJ1-5 TRBV20-1 CSAKTGDGQPQHF TGCAGTGCAAAGACAGGGGACGGACAGCCCCAGCATTTT
NA NA TRBJ2-3 TRBV5-1 CASSLGAGVDTQYF TGCGCCAGCAGCTTGGGAGCGGGTGTAGATACGCAGTATTTT
NA NA TRBJ2-1 TRBV4-1 CASSQEVALGINEQFF TGCGCCAGCAGCCAAGAGGTGGCCCTGGGAATCAATGAGCAGTTCTTC
NA NA TRBJ1-4 TRBV7-9 CASSLVAGDEKLFF TGTGCCAGCAGCTTAGTTGCAGGGGATGAAAAACTGTTTTTT
NA NA TRBJ2-3 TRBV29-1 CSLEAGMGDTLYF TGCAGCCTGGAGGCAGGGATGGGAGATACGCTGTATTTT
NA TRBD1 TRBJ1-5 TRBV2 CASSPDRVVKPQHF TGTGCCAGCAGTCCGGACAGGGTGGTAAAGCCCCAGCATTTT
many TRBD2 TRBJ2-1 TRBV5-1 CASSLGGGAGYNEQFF TGCGCCAGCAGCTTGGGCGGGGGGGCCGGCTACAATGAGCAGTTCTTC
NA TRBD1 TRBJ1-1 TRBV10-3 CAISESRGEGQRKAFF TGTGCCATCAGTGAGTCCCGTGGGGAGGGACAGAGGAAAGCTTTCTTT